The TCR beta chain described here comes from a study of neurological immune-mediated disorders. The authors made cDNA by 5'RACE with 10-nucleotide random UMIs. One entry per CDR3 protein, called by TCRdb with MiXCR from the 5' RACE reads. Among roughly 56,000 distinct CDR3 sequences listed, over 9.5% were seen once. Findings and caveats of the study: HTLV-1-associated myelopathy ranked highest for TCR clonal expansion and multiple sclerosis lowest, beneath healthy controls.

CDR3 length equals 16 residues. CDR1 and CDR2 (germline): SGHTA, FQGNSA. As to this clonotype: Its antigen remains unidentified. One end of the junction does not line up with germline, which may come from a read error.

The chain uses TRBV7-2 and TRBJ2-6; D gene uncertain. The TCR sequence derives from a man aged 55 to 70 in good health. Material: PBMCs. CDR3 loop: CASSLGPFAEANVQTF. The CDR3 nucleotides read TGTGCCAGCAGCTTAGGACCATTCGCTGAGGCCAACGTCCAGACTTTC.